The present T cell receptor beta chain was sequenced within a study of cytomegalovirus exposure and HLA in healthy donors. The PCR employed 60 Vbeta primers together with 13 Jbeta primers. The method was immunoSEQ multiplex PCR; TCRdb's version includes in-frame clones alone and lacks a portion of them. The sample spans about 200,000 clones; the ten largest clones claim 0.9% to 1.4%. This CDR3 spans 15 amino acids. The trim removed 0 bases at V and 7 bases at J, leaving 7 bases unmatched. The germline gives CDR1 LGHNA, CDR2 YNFKEQ. Concerning this clone: What it binds is not known.

General study results and limits: The study listed 164 cytomegalovirus-associated TCR beta chains.

The TCR sequence derives from a girl aged 2 to 10 in good health and CMV-seropositive. Sample: PBMCs. This chain connects TRBV4-2 to TRBJ2-7; 9 bases line up with TRBD2. The CDR3 nucleotides read TGTGCCAGCAGCCAAGAGGCTCTAGCGGGAAGAGAGCAGTACTTC. It codes for CASSQEALAGREQYF.